This T cell receptor (beta chain) was sequenced during a study of T cell responses to AZD1222 COVID-19 vaccine. Regarding this clone: Its antigen remains unidentified.

Method: immunoSEQ multiplex PCR; TCRdb's copy keeps in-frame clones and lacks some. The sample yields over 25,000 clones, about 92% seen once. Notes on the study in general: Across the whole spike, CD4 TCRs peaked at regions 160-218 and 743-854. Donors, mostly white British, included more females; clonal diversity was possibly underestimated. Spike-specific TCR depth and breadth grew after two AZD1222 doses. The study reported that nearly half of spike-specific TCRs target unmutated variant regions.

This CDR3 spans 14 amino acids. The germline V gene has CDR1 SNHLY and CDR2 FYNNEI. V shed 7 bases and J shed 4 bases, with 14 bases lying between them. The chain couples TRBV2 to TRBJ1-5; perhaps TRBD1 as D (6 bases). This TCR was sampled from an adult who received the AZD1222 COVID-19 vaccine. Sequences were derived from peripheral blood, sampled 28 days after the second AZD1222 dose. The CDR3 spells CASISGAPNQPQHF. As DNA, the CDR3 is TGTGCCAGCATTTCAGGGGCCCCTAATCAGCCCCAGCATTTT.